Listed here are 21 T cell receptor beta chains from one sample, sequenced in a study of T cells in Graves' hyperthyroidism and ophthalmopathy. RNA transcripts provided the source from which TCR beta CDR3 regions were amplified. The TCR CDR3 was amplified in a first-round RT-PCR using the HTBI primer set. TCRdb recomputed calls from the multiplex PCR reads with MiXCR, one row per CDR3 protein. The data contain 360,000 or so distinct CDR3 sequences, 13% to 15% of them seen just once; the ten biggest clones take up roughly a fifth. Sample: blood. These receptors were obtained from an older woman with Graves' ophthalmopathy.

Points on this clonotype: Compared with germline, one end of the junction differs, possibly owing to a read error. V and J are TRBV4-1 and TRBJ2-2; 7 positions agree with TRBD2. The germline CDR1 and CDR2 sequences are MGHRA and YSYEKL. The CDR3 sequence is 14 residues long. The DNA of the CDR3 is TGCGCCAGCAGCCAAGGGACTAGGACCGGGGAGCTGTACTTC. This codes for CASSQGTRTGELYF.

The chain joins TRBV18 to TRBJ2-1; D is ambiguous. The V end lost 0 bases, the J end lost 8 bases, and 17 bases lay between the germline ends. Germline assignment: CDR1 KGHSH and CDR2 LQKENI. The CDR3 is 16 residues long. The CDR3 DNA reads as TGTGCCAGCTCACCACCTAGTTTAGCCCGATACTATGAGCAGTTCTTC. Protein product: CASSPPSLARYYEQFF.

This sequence joins TRBV11-1 and TRBJ2-3, with 10 bases identical to TRBD2. V trimming: 2 bases; J trimming: 4 bases; junction bases outside the gene matches: 6. The length of the CDR3 is 16 residues. Germline CDR1 and CDR2: SGHAT and FQDESV (reference sequence). In nucleotides, the CDR3 is TGTGCCAGCAGCTTATTATCTAGCGGGAGCGCAGATACGCAGTATTTT. Residues: CASSLLSSGSADTQYF.

This clonotype was seen a few times. This chain joins TRBV19 and TRBJ1-1; tentatively, D is TRBD1 (6 bases). In germline, CDR1 is LNHDA, CDR2 SQIVND (reference sequence). The length of the CDR3 is 16 residues. Trimming removed 3 bases from V and 0 bases from J, with 14 bases in between. The CDR3 spells CASSIGAGAMNTEAFF. The CDR3 nucleotides read TGTGCCAGTAGTATCGGGGCAGGGGCAATGAACACTGAAGCTTTCTTT.

This clonotype was seen only a few times. This chain uses TRBV27 with TRBJ2-6; 11 bases agree with TRBD2. Per the germline V gene, CDR1 is MNHEY and CDR2 is SMNVEV (reference sequence). The J segment lost 2 bases and the V segment lost 5 bases, leaving 8 bases of the junction unmatched. The CDR3 totals 18 residues. CDR3 sequence: CASSAIIAGGPGANVLTF. CDR3 nucleotides: TGTGCCAGCAGTGCAATAATAGCGGGAGGGCCTGGGGCCAACGTCCTGACTTTC.

This clonotype was found a few times. This chain's CDR3 is CASSLFGNYGYTF. DNA of the CDR3: TGTGCCAGCAGTTTATTTGGCAACTATGGCTACACCTTC. The genes are TRBV28 and TRBJ1-2; no reliable D call. The CDR3 runs to 13 residues. V dropped 1 base and J dropped 2 bases, with 5 bases sitting between them. From germline, CDR1 is MDHEN and CDR2 SYDVKM.

This clonotype was recorded at least ten times. The chain has TRBV5-4 and TRBJ2-3; no definite D call. With 0 bases removed from V and 5 bases from J, the gap between germline ends came to 7 bases. CDR1 SGHNT and CDR2 YYREEE come from the germline V gene (reference sequence). This CDR3 is built from 13 residues. CDR3 sequence reads: CASSLAGRDTQYF. The CDR3 DNA reads as TGTGCCAGCAGCTTGGCCGGTCGAGATACGCAGTATTTT.

A remark on this clonotype: Its ends do not fully match the called genes, so a read error is possible. This chain connects TRBV5-1 to TRBJ2-1; 9 nucleotides align to TRBD2. Per germline, CDR1 SGHRS and CDR2 YFSETQ. The CDR3 runs 17 residues. Here the CDR3 DNA reads TGCGCCATCAGCTTGTTCGGTAGCGGGAGCTCCTACAATGAGCAGTTCTTC. Translated, it gives CAISLFGSGSSYNEQFF.

V and J are TRBV20-1 and TRBJ1-1; D call uncertain. Germline V gene sequence: CDR1 DFQATT, CDR2 SNEGSKA (reference sequence). The CDR3 is made up of 14 amino acids. Trimming shortened V by 4 bases and J by 4 bases, and 16 bases separated the two germline ends. The CDR3 loop reads CSAKTGGPGTEAFF. The CDR3 nucleotides are TGCAGTGCTAAAACGGGAGGGCCGGGCACTGAAGCTTTCTTT.

This clonotype was seen repeatedly, ten times or more. The V call is TRBV7-8, the J call TRBJ2-3; tentative D call: TRBD1 (6 bases). V lost 5 bases and J lost 6, with 12 bases in between. This CDR3 spans 13 amino acids. Germline assignment: CDR1 SGHVS and CDR2 FQNEAQ. CDR3 nucleotides: TGTGCCAGCAGCGTACAGGGATGGGATACGCAGTATTTT. As protein: CASSVQGWDTQYF.

In its sample, this clonotype was seen many times. The rearrangement joins TRBV28 to TRBJ2-7, with 13 bases identical to TRBD2. This CDR3 has 16 residues. J was trimmed by 2 bases and V by 1 base; bases with no gene match: 2. From germline, CDR1 is MDHEN and CDR2 SYDVKM. The CDR3 sequence: CASSLLTSGRAYEQYF. The CDR3 bases are TGTGCCAGCAGTTTATTAACTAGCGGGAGGGCCTACGAGCAGTACTTC.

The chain is built from TRBV19 and TRBJ2-1, with D possibly TRBD2 on 6 matching bases. Germline V gives CDR1 LNHDA, CDR2 SQIVND (reference sequence). This CDR3 is 14 amino acids long. Trimming took 5 bases from V and 4 from J, leaving 12 bases between them. DNA of the CDR3: TGTGCCAGTAGTCGGGGAGCGGGTTACAATGAGCAGTTCTTC. It translates to CASSRGAGYNEQFF.

This clonotype was seen repeatedly, ten times or more. The chain combines TRBV12-3 or TRBV12-4 with TRBJ2-1; D gene unclear. Trimming shortened V by 3 bases and J by 5 bases, and 8 bases separated the two germline ends. There are 13 residues in the CDR3. CDR3 DNA sequence: TGTGCCAGCAGTTTCGGCAGAGACAATGAGCAGTTCTTC. Protein: CASSFGRDNEQFF.

The sample holds many counts of this clonotype. The chain joins TRBV20-1 to TRBJ2-7; D may be TRBD1 (5 bases). The CDR3 totals 12 residues. Germline CDR1 DFQATT, CDR2 SNEGSKA (reference sequence). V was cut by 6 bases and J by 1 base, with 10 bases left in between. Here the CDR3 DNA reads TGCAGTGCACCAGGGCAGTCCTACGAGCAGTACTTC. It translates to CSAPGQSYEQYF.

The chain uses TRBV24-1 and TRBJ2-5; D is uncertain. V was clipped by 4 bases and J by 4 bases, with 6 bases between them. Germline V CDR1 and CDR2: KGHDR, SFDVKD. The length of the CDR3 is 12 residues. The CDR3 region has the DNA TGTGCCACCAGTGACGTTACAGAGACCCAGTACTTC. Translation: CATSDVTETQYF.

The DNA for the CDR3 is TGTGCCAGCAGTTCTAGCGGGGGGGATACGCAGTATTTT. Protein: CASSSSGGDTQYF. The chain carries TRBV7-9 and TRBJ2-3; TRBD2 matches 11 bases. The germline V gene encodes CDR1 SEHNR and CDR2 FQNEAQ (reference sequence). V lost 6 bases and J lost 6; bases outside the gene matches: 2. CDR3 length: 13 residues.

This clonotype was detected many times. The chain couples TRBV28 to TRBJ2-7; 8 bases fit TRBD2. This CDR3 has 14 residues. V lost 7 bases, J lost 3 bases, and 8 bases stayed unmatched. The germline gives CDR1 MDHEN, CDR2 SYDVKM. The CDR3 reads CASNWGLEGYEQYF. DNA of the CDR3: TGTGCCAGCAATTGGGGACTAGAGGGCTACGAGCAGTACTTC. The full variable domain, with the rest looked up from reference TRBV28 and TRBJ2-7, is DVKVTQSSRYLVKRTGEKVFLECVQDMDHENMFWYRQDPGLGLRLIYFSYDVKMKEKGDIPEGYSVSREKKERFSLILESASTNQTSMYLCASNWGLEGYEQYFGPGTRLTVT.

This clonotype has a count of ten or more. The chain couples TRBV12-3 or TRBV12-4 to TRBJ2-3; TRBD2 might be the D (6 bases). The CDR3 has 15 residues. V was pared by 3 bases and J by 1 base, with 11 bases between. The CDR3 spells CASSFPPSGTDTQYF. DNA for the CDR3: TGTGCCAGCAGTTTTCCCCCTAGCGGCACAGATACGCAGTATTTT.

CDR3 region: CASSLGGRDEQFF. The CDR3 DNA follows: TGTGCCAGCAGCCTTGGGGGCAGGGATGAGCAGTTCTTC. The chain employs TRBV7-6 and TRBJ2-1; tentatively, D is TRBD1 (6 bases). Germline V lookup: CDR1 SGHVS, CDR2 FNYEAQ. This CDR3 is 13 amino acids long. V was cut by 5 bases and J by 8 bases, with 13 bases left in between.

The chain combines TRBV10-3 with TRBJ2-2; TRBD2 matches at 7 bases. With V trimmed by 10 bases and J by 0 bases, 8 bases remained unmatched. The germline CDR1 and CDR2 sequences are ENHRY and SYGVKD. This CDR3 region has 15 residues. The CDR3 protein is CATGLGGTNTGELFF. CDR3 DNA sequence: TGTGCCACCGGACTAGGCGGAACGAACACCGGGGAGCTGTTTTTT.

There are many counts of this clonotype. The V gene is TRBV29-1, the J gene TRBJ2-5; TRBD1 is a possible D gene (6 bases). Trimming removed 6 bases at V and 4 bases at J, with 21 bases between. The CDR3 is 15 amino acids. Per the germline V gene, CDR1 is SQVTM and CDR2 is ANQGSEA. The CDR3 DNA sequence: TGCAGCGTGACAGAACAGGGAAGGATGGTAGAGACCCAGTACTTC. This translates into CSVTEQGRMVETQYF.